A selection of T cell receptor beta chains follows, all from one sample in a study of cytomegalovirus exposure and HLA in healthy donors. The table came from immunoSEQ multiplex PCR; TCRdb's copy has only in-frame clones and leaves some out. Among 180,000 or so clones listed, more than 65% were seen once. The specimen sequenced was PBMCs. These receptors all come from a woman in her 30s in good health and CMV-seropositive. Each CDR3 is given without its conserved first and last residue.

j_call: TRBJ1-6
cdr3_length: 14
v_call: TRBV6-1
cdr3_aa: ASSARGSSYNSPLH

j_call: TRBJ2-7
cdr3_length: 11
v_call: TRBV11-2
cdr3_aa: ASSLDGAYEQY

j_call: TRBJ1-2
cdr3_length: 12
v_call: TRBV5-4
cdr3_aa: ASSQTGQGYGYT

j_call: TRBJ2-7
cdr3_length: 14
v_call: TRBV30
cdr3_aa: AWSALGQGSTYEQY

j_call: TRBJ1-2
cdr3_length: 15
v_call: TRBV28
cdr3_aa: ASSLGATGGPLYGYT

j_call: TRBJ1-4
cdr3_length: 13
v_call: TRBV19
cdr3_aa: ASSKQGATNEKLF

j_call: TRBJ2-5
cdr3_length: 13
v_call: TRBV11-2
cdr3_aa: ASSPFLLASGTQY

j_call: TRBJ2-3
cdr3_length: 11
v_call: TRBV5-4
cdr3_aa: ASSLGGVDTQY

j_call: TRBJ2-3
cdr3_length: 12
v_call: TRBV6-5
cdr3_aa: ASSRGRGLDTQY

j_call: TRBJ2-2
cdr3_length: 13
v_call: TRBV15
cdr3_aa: ATSRDPRVTGELF

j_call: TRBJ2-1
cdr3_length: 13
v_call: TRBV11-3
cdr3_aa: ASSLETGSMWEQF

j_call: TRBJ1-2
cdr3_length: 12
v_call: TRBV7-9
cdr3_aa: ASSLRTGVYGYT

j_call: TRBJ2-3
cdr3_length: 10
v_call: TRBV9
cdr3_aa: ASSVDREGQY

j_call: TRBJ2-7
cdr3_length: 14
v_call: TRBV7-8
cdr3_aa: ASSSGLAGGRYEQY

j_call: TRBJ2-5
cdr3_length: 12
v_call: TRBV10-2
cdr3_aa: ASSESTGKETQY

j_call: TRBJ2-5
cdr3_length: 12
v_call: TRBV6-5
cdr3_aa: ASSYSGRQETQY

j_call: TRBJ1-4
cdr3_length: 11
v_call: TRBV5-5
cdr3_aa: ASRPGTQEKLF

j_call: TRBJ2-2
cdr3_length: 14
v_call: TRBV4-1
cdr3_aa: ASSQGLAGDTGELF

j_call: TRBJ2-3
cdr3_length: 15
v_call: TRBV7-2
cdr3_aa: ASSRNPGAATGDTQY

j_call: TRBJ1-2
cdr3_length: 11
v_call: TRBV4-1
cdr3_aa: ASSPAGDYGYT

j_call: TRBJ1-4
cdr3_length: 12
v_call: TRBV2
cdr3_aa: ASSDRTSSEKLF

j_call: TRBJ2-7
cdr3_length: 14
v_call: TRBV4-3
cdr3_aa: ASSQVADPLTYEQY

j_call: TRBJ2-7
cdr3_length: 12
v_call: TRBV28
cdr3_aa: ASSRDRAVFEQY

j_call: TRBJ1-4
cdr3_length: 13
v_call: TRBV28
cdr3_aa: ASTGGRGAGEKLF

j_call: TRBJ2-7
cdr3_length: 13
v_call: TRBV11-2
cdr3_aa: ASSFGQGGSYEQY

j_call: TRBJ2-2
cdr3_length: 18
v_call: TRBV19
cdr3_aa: ASVTPGTGEGSQRAGELF

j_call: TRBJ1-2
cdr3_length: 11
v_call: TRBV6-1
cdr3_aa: ASSVSVDYGYT

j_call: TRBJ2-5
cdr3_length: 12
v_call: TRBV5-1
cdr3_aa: ASSPPGEGETQY

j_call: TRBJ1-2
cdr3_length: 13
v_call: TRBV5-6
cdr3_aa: ASSIRTGRGSGYT

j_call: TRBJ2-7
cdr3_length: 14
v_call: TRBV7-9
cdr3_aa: SSSLTRQGALREQY

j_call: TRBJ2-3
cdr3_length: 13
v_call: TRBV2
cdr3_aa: ASSDLAGGTDTQY

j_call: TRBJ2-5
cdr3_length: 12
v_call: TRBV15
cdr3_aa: ATSRGGDSLTQY

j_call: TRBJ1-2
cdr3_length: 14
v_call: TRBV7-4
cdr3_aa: ASGQTTRGGDSGYT

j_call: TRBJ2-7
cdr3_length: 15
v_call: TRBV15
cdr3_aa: APSRGMRQGATYEQY

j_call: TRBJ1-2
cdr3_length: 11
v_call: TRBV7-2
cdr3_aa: ASSLGGRYGYT

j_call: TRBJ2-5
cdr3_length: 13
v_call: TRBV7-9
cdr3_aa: ASSSQAGPPETQY

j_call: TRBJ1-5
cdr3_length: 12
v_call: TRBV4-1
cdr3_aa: ASRGTGTNQPQH

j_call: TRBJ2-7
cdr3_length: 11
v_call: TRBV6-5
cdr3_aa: AIARGRPYEQY

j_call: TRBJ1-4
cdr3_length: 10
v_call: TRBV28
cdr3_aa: ASSLSEEKLF

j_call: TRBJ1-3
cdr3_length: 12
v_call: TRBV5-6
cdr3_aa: ASSWERRGNTIY

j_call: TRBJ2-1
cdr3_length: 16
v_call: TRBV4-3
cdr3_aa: ASSPLGAGGSSYNEQF

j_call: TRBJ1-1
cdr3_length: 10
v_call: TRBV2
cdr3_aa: ASSYRGTEAF

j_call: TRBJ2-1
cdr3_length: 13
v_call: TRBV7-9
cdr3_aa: ASSFGQGAGRPQF

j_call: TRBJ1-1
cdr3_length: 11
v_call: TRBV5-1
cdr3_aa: ASTLDRRERAF

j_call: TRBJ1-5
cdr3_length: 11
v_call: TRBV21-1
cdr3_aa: ASSSRHYQPQH

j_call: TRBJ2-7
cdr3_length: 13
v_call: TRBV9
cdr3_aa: ASSPGRDTSYEQY

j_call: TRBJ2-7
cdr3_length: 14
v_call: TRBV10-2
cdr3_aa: ASTDSGGTSSYEQY

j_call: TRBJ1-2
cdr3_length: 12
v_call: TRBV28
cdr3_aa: ASKPQGSPDGYT

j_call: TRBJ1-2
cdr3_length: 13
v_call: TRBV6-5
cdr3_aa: ASSSRTGPNYGYT

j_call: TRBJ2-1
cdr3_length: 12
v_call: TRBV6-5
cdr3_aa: ASKGSGSYNEQF

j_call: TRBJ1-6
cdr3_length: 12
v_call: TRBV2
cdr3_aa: ARAGQGHNSPLH

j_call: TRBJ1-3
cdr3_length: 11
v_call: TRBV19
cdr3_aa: ASSDHRDATIY

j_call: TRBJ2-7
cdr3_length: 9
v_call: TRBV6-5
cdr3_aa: ASSLLNEQY

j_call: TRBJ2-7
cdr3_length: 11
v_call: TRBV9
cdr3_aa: ASSVDSAQAQY

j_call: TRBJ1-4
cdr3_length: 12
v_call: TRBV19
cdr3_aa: ASSTSRRNEKLF